Here is one T cell receptor (beta chain) with its context. Antigen unknown. The assay was immunoSEQ multiplex PCR, and TCRdb's table has in-frame clones only and misses some. Of 100,000 to 110,000 clones in the sample, about 91% were seen once. V was pared by 0 bases and J by 7 bases, with 23 bases between. The CDR3 runs to 18 residues. In germline, CDR1 is SGDLS, CDR2 YYNGEE. Autoimmune disease history or systemic immunosuppression was exclusionary. This entry belongs to a study of OX40 agonist ivuxolimab in advanced cancers. Study information: Aged about 23 to 80 with a mean of about 60 years, they were around 79% male. Study-level results: Both blood CD4+ and CD8+ T cells showed clonal growth by week 6 at 0.1 to 3.0 mg/kg. In the expanded peripheral T cells, antigen specificity was never determined.

The sequenced sample was CD4+ or CD8+ T cells sorted from blood, obtained in a trial of the OX40 agonist ivuxolimab. This sequence joins TRBV9 and TRBJ2-1; D tentatively reads TRBD1 or TRBD2 (5 bases each). The sequence derives from an adult with an advanced solid tumor such as melanoma, head and neck, liver or kidney cancer. CDR3 sequence (DNA): TGTGCCAGCAGCGTAGCAATTATGGGAGCGGTCCAGGGAAATGAGCAGTTCTTC. It specifies CASSVAIMGAVQGNEQFF.